This T cell receptor (beta chain) was captured by sequencing in a study of cytomegalovirus exposure and HLA in healthy donors. Whole-study context: The 666 first-cohort repertoires shared a platform with the 110 or so validation repertoires, as reported in a later analysis.

The germline CDR1 and CDR2 sequences are MNHEY and SMNVEV (reference sequence). There are 14 residues in the CDR3. Deletions cut 2 bases from V and 6 bases from J, with 11 bases between. Broader study findings: Most TCR sequences showed up rarely, but some public TCRs showed up in many donors. The tendency of first-cohort TCR clusters to co-occur in the 120 validation repertoires was the finding of a later analysis.

As for this clone: Its specificity is not known.

Among the roughly 120 subjects of the validation cohort, separate from the approximately 660-subject first cohort, were the donors. The protocol was immunoSEQ multiplex PCR, while the TCRdb copy is restricted to in-frame clones and leaves out a portion. This table holds hundreds of thousands of clones, about 86% found once. The sequencing sample was made of PBMCs. The rearrangement joins TRBV27 to TRBJ1-5, with D unresolved. The receptor's source is a young man in good health and CMV-seronegative. The CDR3 spells CASSLDPGGQPQHF. The DNA for the CDR3 is TGTGCCAGCAGTTTAGACCCAGGTGGTCAGCCCCAGCATTTT.